These 4 T cell receptor beta chains were sequenced from one sample in a study of CXCR3-negative and CXCR3-positive naive CD8 T cells. Via 5' RACE with UMI labels, TRB cDNA libraries were prepared. TCRdb reworked the 5' RACE reads into one entry per CDR3 protein, no DNA. The table for this sample gives roughly 5,800 distinct CDR3 sequences. Material: naive CXCR3- CD8+ T cells from blood. Noted subset: CD45RO-CCR7+CD27+CD95- naive CD8+ T cells lacking CXCR3 (TNR3-). The receptors here all came from a human donor in good health. Some clones in this sample may be carry-over from other donors' samples.

CDR3 in amino acids: CASSSGTISREQYF. The V call is TRBV6-5, the J call TRBJ2-7; TCRdb outputs TRBD2, but without DNA this stays unchecked. The CDR3 has 14 residues. CDR1 is MNHEY and CDR2 is SVGAGI in the germline V gene.

The rearrangement joins TRBV29-1 to TRBJ1-2; absent DNA, TCRdb's TRBD1 call cannot be checked. Germline CDR1 and CDR2: SQVTM and ANQGSEA. The CDR3 totals 17 residues. CDR3 sequence: CSVPLPSSQERGYGYTF.

This clonotype is classed as medium-sized (0.01 to 0.1%) by frequency. V is TRBV29-1 and J is TRBJ2-7; TCRdb's assignment of TRBD1 cannot be checked, as there is no DNA. The CDR3 sequence is 15 residues long. Germline-derived CDR1 and CDR2 are SQVTM and ANQGSEA. The chain's CDR3 is CSVEFPGGVGYEQYF.

The rearrangement uses TRBV5-6 and TRBJ2-3; lacking DNA, the TRBD1 call made by TCRdb goes unchecked. Germline V gene sequence: CDR1 SGHDT, CDR2 YYEEEE. This CDR3 comprises 14 residues. The CDR3 region is CASSWGTGPDTQYF.